This TCR beta chain was found in a study of blood T cell repertoires in COVID-19. Study-level background: The United States, Italy and Spain supplied acute and convalescent COVID-19 samples. Nucleic acid was either cDNA or gDNA, and it came from T cells, B-cell-depleted T cells, or PBMCs.

As handled by the study authors: Reference gene primer amplification gave estimated nucleated cell counts. Assay: immunoSEQ multiplex PCR; the TCRdb copy retains only in-frame clones and omits some. D and trimming were read from the DNA, whereas the V and J calls and clone size are those reported in that table. The table lists roughly 250,000 clones, 81% of them singletons. The sequenced sample was peripheral blood. The clonotype comes from a woman in her sixties or seventies with active or convalescent COVID-19.

In DNA, the CDR3 is TGTGCCAGCAGTTACCCCCTGAGTGAGCAGTTCTTC. As protein: CASSYPLSEQFF. The chain employs TRBV6-5 and TRBJ2-1; the D is unclear. The CDR3 is 12 amino acids. The germline V gene encodes CDR1 MNHEY and CDR2 SVGAGI. Trimming took 2 bases from V and 9 from J, leaving 8 bases between them.